This TCR beta chain appears in the sequencing data of a study of blood T cells in healthy people across ages. In this sample, this clonotype turned up a few times. The antigen remains unidentified. The germline gives CDR1 SGHRS, CDR2 YFSETQ. V lost 4 bases, J lost 0 bases, and 11 bases lay in between. This CDR3 contains 14 residues. Whole-study findings and limits: Any conclusive comparison of naive versus antigen-experienced cells was prevented by using unsorted PBMCs. One million T cells yielded diversity estimates that were considered underestimates.

Per sample, a minimum of 6.5 million PBMCs were isolated. Extraction yielded at least 5 micrograms of total RNA per sample. Together with a sample-barcoded 5' primer, a J-beta primer mix was included in a second PCR lasting about 7 to 12 cycles. Each CDR3 protein is one row after TCRdb ran MiXCR on the 5' RACE reads. The sample includes about 1,500,000 distinct CDR3 sequences, around two fifths of them seen just once. Sequenced material: blood. V gene TRBV5-1 combines with J gene TRBJ2-7; D remains ambiguous. The sequence derives from a woman under 30 in good health. This CDR3 reads CASSALHSSYEQYF. DNA for the CDR3: TGCGCCAGCAGCGCGCTTCATAGCTCCTACGAGCAGTACTTC.